Only a few counts were recorded for the clone carrying this T cell receptor (beta chain). Per the authors' pipeline: Researchers report that nucleated cell counts were estimated from reference gene primer amplification. The protocol was immunoSEQ multiplex PCR, while the TCRdb copy is restricted to in-frame clones and leaves out a portion. V, J and clone size derive from that table, while D and trimming were established from the DNA sequence. The sample has tens of thousands of clones, less than 85% seen once; the top ten hold 2% to 3%. These data come from a study of blood T cell repertoires in COVID-19. At the level of the study: Samples came from the United States, Italy and Spain, spanning acute and convalescent COVID-19. Nucleic acid was either cDNA or gDNA, and it came from T cells, B-cell-depleted T cells, or PBMCs.

The length of the CDR3 is 15 residues. The germline V gene encodes CDR1 MNHEY and CDR2 SVGAGI. V gave up 11 bases and J gave up 5 bases, with 22 bases separating them. The sequence came from a human donor with acute or convalescent COVID-19. The donor label of this sample is uncertain. The chain uses TRBV6-5 and TRBJ2-1; D perhaps matches TRBD2 (5 bases). The sequenced material came from peripheral blood. The CDR3 loop is CAAEGETRTDNEQFF. The CDR3 region has the DNA TGTGCCGCCGAGGGAGAGACACGGACTGACAATGAGCAGTTCTTC.